This T cell receptor beta chain was recorded in a study of patients and donors after allogeneic stem cell transplantation. TCRdb redid the calling of the RT-PCR reads with MiXCR, one entry per CDR3 protein. The sample shows over 400,000 distinct CDR3 sequences, around 15% of them seen only once. The sample holds many counts of this clonotype. The CDR3 is 17 residues long. Germline V gene lookup returns CDR1 SEHNR and CDR2 FQNEAQ (reference sequence). V shed 5 bases and J 2 bases; nucleotides not matched to a gene: 8. Specimen: blood, either unsorted or a sorted T cell fraction (not recorded which). The TCR originated in a human donor who was either an allogeneic HSCT recipient or a stem cell or donor lymphocyte infusion donor (not recorded which). It is not recorded whose cells these are; they may come from a transplant donor. The chain carries TRBV7-9 and TRBJ2-3, with 12 bases identical to TRBD2. The CDR3 DNA reads TGTGCCAGCAGCGGACTAACTAGCGGGAGGCCCACAGATACGCAGTATTTT. Its translation: CASSGLTSGRPTDTQYF.